The 15 T cell receptor beta chains in this list originate from one sample, sequenced in a study of identical twins. TCRdb analysed the 5' RACE reads with MiXCR anew, one entry per CDR3 protein. The table includes nearly 650,000 distinct CDR3 sequences, roughly 7.2% detected once. These records were also assigned to another study, of yellow fever vaccine responses in identical twins.

Sequencing input: PBMCs. The receptors were sampled from a woman between 18 and 30 years old in good health.

Many counts were recorded for this clonotype. This chain uses TRBV10-3 with TRBJ2-7, with 13 positions matching TRBD2. Trimming took 10 bases from V and 7 from J; bases not matched to a gene: 4. This CDR3 is built from 12 residues. The V gene's germline CDR1 is ENHRY and CDR2 SYGVKD. The CDR3 spells CATGLAGVEQYF. The CDR3 region has the DNA TGTGCCACCGGACTAGCGGGAGTTGAGCAGTACTTC.

This clonotype came up a few times. V gene TRBV4-1 combines with J gene TRBJ2-1, with D uncertain. The ends were cut back, 3 bases at V and 6 bases at J, with 6 bases in the middle. This CDR3 contains 12 residues. CDR1 is MGHRA and CDR2 is YSYEKL in the germline V gene. The CDR3 protein is CASSHASNEQFF. The DNA for the CDR3 is TGCGCCAGCAGCCATGCTAGCAATGAGCAGTTCTTC.

This clonotype was counted a few times. The J gene is TRBJ2-3, the V gene TRBV12-3 or TRBV12-4; 7 bases are shared with TRBD2. With V trimmed by 3 bases and J by 7 bases, 13 bases remained unmatched. The length of the CDR3 is 16 residues. The CDR3 loop reads CASSFTGGSPTHTQYF. As DNA, the CDR3 is TGTGCCAGCAGTTTTACGGGAGGCTCACCAACACATACGCAGTATTTT.

The gene calls are TRBV2 and TRBJ2-3, with 12 bases identical to TRBD1. Per the germline V gene, CDR1 is SNHLY and CDR2 is FYNNEI. The CDR3 is made up of 15 amino acids. The V gene end was trimmed by 5 bases and the J gene end by 4 bases; junction bases not matched to a gene: 4. CDR3 sequence (DNA): TGTGCCAGCAGTTCCGGGACAGGGGGCGCAGATACGCAGTATTTT. The encoded protein is CASSSGTGGADTQYF.

V gene TRBV12-3 or TRBV12-4 combines with J gene TRBJ2-5; the D gene is possibly TRBD2 (6 bases). The CDR3 is 15 residues long. Trimming left V 2 bases short and J 4 bases short, with 14 bases between. The CDR3 here is CASSLLGGLGETQYF. The CDR3 DNA reads as TGTGCCAGCAGTTTACTGGGGGGTTTGGGAGAGACCCAGTACTTC.

This clonotype was counted at least ten times. The J gene is TRBJ2-1, the V gene TRBV6-5; TRBD2 is a possible D gene (6 bases). Trimming took off 4 bases at V and 4 bases at J, with 11 bases between the two ends. This CDR3 has 14 residues. CDR1 and CDR2 from the germline V gene are MNHEY and SVGAGI. The CDR3 loop is CASSLRGVYNEQFF. CDR3 nucleotides: TGTGCCAGCAGTTTGCGGGGAGTATACAATGAGCAGTTCTTC.

This clonotype occurred a few times. Here the CDR3 DNA reads TGTGCCAGCAGCCAAGCGGGGAGGGATTATGGCTACACCTTC. Translating it yields CASSQAGRDYGYTF. The chain uses TRBV6-1 and TRBJ1-2; no definite D call. Germline CDR1 is MNHNS and CDR2 is SASEGT. The CDR3 extends over 14 amino acids. Trimming cost V 6 bases and J 5 bases, with 16 bases left between them.

The chain is built from TRBV11-2 and TRBJ2-7; D might be TRBD1 (6 bases). Germline CDR1 reads SGHAT; CDR2 reads FQNNGV. V lost 0 bases to trimming and J lost 3 bases, with 9 bases between them. This CDR3 is built from 14 residues. CDR3 sequence reads: CASSLDGGFYEQYF. The CDR3, as DNA: TGTGCCAGCAGCTTAGATGGGGGCTTCTACGAGCAGTACTTC.

This clonotype was counted many times. V usage is TRBV12-3 or TRBV12-4 and J usage is TRBJ2-1; possibly TRBD1 for D (5 bases). V was trimmed by 6 bases and J by 7 bases, leaving 13 bases between them. This CDR3 contains 13 residues. The CDR3 protein is CASSQMKGNEQFF. As DNA, the CDR3 is TGTGCCAGCAGCCAAATGAAGGGGAATGAGCAGTTCTTC.

The chain links TRBV18 to TRBJ1-1; 10 bases are a match to TRBD1. CDR1 and CDR2 (germline): KGHSH, LQKENI. V dropped 5 bases and J dropped 4; count of bases not matched to a gene: 7. There are 15 residues in the CDR3. CDR3 DNA: TGTGCCAGCTCAGCTTCGGACAGGGGGGTCACTGAAGCTTTCTTT. This codes for CASSASDRGVTEAFF. Full variable domain (outside the CDR3, taken from reference TRBV18 and TRBJ1-1): NAGVMQNPRHLVRRRGQEARLRCSPMKGHSHVYWYRQLPEEGLKFMVYLQKENIIDESGMPKERFSAEFPKEGPSILRIQQVVRGDSAAYFCASSASDRGVTEAFFGQGTRLTVV.

This clonotype was recorded many times. V gene TRBV20-1 combines with J gene TRBJ2-1, with no clear D. This CDR3 is built from 15 residues. Germline values: CDR1 DFQATT, CDR2 SNEGSKA (reference sequence). V lost 3 bases and J 6 bases, leaving 18 bases between the germline ends. Here the CDR3 DNA reads TGCAGTGCTAGGCCCTCTGGCCTAACACTCAATGAGCAGTTCTTC. It codes for CSARPSGLTLNEQFF.

At least ten counts were recorded for this clonotype. This rearrangement joins TRBV25-1 to TRBJ2-1; D call uncertain. Germline-derived CDR1 and CDR2 are MGHDK and SYGVNS. Between the trimmed V and J ends, which lost 1 base and 4 bases, there was a span of 5 bases. This CDR3 comprises 13 residues. The CDR3 here is CASSEFSYNEQFF. The CDR3 coding sequence is TGTGCCAGCAGTGAATTTTCTTACAATGAGCAGTTCTTC.

This clonotype was observed at least ten times. V is TRBV12-3 or TRBV12-4 and J is TRBJ1-4, with D hard to call. There are 14 residues in the CDR3. The germline V and J ends were trimmed by 2 bases and 8 bases, with 12 bases remaining between them. The DNA of the CDR3 is TGTGCCAGCAGTTTACTCGGGGTTGGGGAAAAACTGTTTTTT. Residues: CASSLLGVGEKLFF.

This clonotype was observed at least ten times. The rearrangement uses TRBV24-1 and TRBJ2-3, with 11 positions matching TRBD2. The CDR3 is 18 residues long. From germline, CDR1 is KGHDR and CDR2 SFDVKD. V dropped 2 bases and J dropped 2; count of bases not matched to a gene: 8. The CDR3 DNA sequence: TGTGCCACCAGTGATTCGAGACTAGCGGGAAGACTCACAGATACGCAGTATTTT. Protein product: CATSDSRLAGRLTDTQYF.

This clonotype came up many times. V usage is TRBV28 and J usage is TRBJ2-3; 9 bases map to TRBD2. This CDR3 has 15 residues. In germline, CDR1 is MDHEN, CDR2 SYDVKM. V gave up 5 bases and J gave up 5 bases; unmatched junction bases: 8. CDR3 DNA: TGTGCCAGCAGTCCCTCGGGACTAGCTATAGATACGCAGTATTTT. This gives the protein CASSPSGLAIDTQYF.